This T cell receptor (beta chain) was sequenced in a study of human T cells and chemical hapten exposure. TCRdb re-derived calls from the RACE reads in MiXCR, one entry per CDR3 protein. The sample shows some 79,000 distinct CDR3 sequences, 10% to 11% of them seen only once. This clonotype has at least ten counts. Time point noted: patch test 3, about 24 weeks after DPC sensitization. Treatment noted: therapeutic diphenylcyclopropenone sensitization with weekly scalp DPC. The receptor was derived from a woman aged 45-65 years with alopecia areata. Some clones in this sample may be carry-over from other donors' samples. This specimen consisted of whole blood, obtained in connection with sensitization to the hapten diphenylcyclopropenone (DPC).

CDR3 residues: CASLSASGRAIYEQFF. The CDR3 DNA reads as TGTGCTTCCCTGTCGGCTAGCGGGAGGGCCATCTATGAGCAGTTCTTC. The chain carries TRBV12-5 and TRBJ2-1; 12 positions agree with TRBD2. CDR1 is LGHNT, CDR2 FRNRAP, per germline. This CDR3 has 16 residues. Trimming at V came to 11 bases and at J to 8 bases, leaving 16 bases not matched to a gene.